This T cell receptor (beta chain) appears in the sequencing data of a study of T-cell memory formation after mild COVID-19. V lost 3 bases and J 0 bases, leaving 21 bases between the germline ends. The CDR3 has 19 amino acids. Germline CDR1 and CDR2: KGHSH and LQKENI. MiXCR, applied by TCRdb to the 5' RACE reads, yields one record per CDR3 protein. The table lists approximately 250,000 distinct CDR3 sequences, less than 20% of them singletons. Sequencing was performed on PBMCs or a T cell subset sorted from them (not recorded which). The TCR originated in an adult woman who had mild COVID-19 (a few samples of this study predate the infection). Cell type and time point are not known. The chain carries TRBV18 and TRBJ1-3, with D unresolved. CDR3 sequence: CASSPYGLFTRSSGNTIYF. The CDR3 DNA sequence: TGTGCCAGCTCACCTTACGGTCTCTTCACTCGAAGCTCTGGAAACACCATATATTTT.